These T cell receptor beta chains were read from a single sample in a study of blood T cell repertoires in COVID-19. Sequencing was performed with immunoSEQ multiplex PCR; in TCRdb, only in-frame clones are kept and a portion is missing. The sample shows approximately 210,000 clones, about 88% of them seen only once. The sample consisted of peripheral blood. All receptors come from a woman aged 40 to 49 who had recovered from COVID-19. CDR3s include the opening cysteine and the closing phenylalanine or tryptophan. The order of the fields is CDR3 DNA, CDR3 protein, J gene, CDR3 length, V gene, D gene, clone size. The D gene is left open where the match is weak. Expanded clones get a size class; other rows say once, few or many, or leave the size out.

DNA: TGTGCCAGCAGCCCGAGCGTCCGAAAGCACTACGAGCAGTACTTC
CDR3: CASSPSVRKHYEQYF
J: TRBJ2-7
length: 15
V: TRBV7-9
D: NA
size: NA

DNA: TGTGCCAGCAGGCAGACAGGGGGGACTGAAGCTTTCTTT
CDR3: CASRQTGGTEAFF
J: TRBJ1-1
length: 13
V: TRBV3-1/TRBV3-2
D: TRBD1
size: once

DNA: TGTGCCAGCTCGGGGGAGGAGGGCACTGAAGCTTTCTTT
CDR3: CASSGEEGTEAFF
J: TRBJ1-1
length: 13
V: TRBV18
D: NA
size: NA

DNA: TGTGCCAGCAGTGCCTCTATGAACACTGAAGCTTTCTTT
CDR3: CASSASMNTEAFF
J: TRBJ1-1
length: 13
V: TRBV6-4
D: NA
size: NA

DNA: TGTGCCAGCAGCACACCTTGGGGTAGCGGGAGTACCCACGAGCAGTACTTC
CDR3: CASSTPWGSGSTHEQYF
J: TRBJ2-7
length: 17
V: TRBV7-9
D: TRBD2
size: NA

DNA: TGTGCCAGTAGTATAGTTGCAGGGGGTAACACTGAAGCTTTCTTT
CDR3: CASSIVAGGNTEAFF
J: TRBJ1-1
length: 15
V: TRBV19
D: TRBD1
size: NA

DNA: TGTGCCAGCAGCCAAGAACAGACGAACTGGCAGGATGATTCACCCCTCCACTTT
CDR3: CASSQEQTNWQDDSPLHF
J: TRBJ1-6
length: 18
V: TRBV3-1/TRBV3-2
D: NA
size: NA

DNA: TGTGCCACCCTTTGGACCCAGGACCCGGGAGGCTACACCTTC
CDR3: CATLWTQDPGGYTF
J: TRBJ1-2
length: 14
V: TRBV15
D: NA
size: NA

DNA: TGTGCCAGCTCACCACGACAGGGGGATCCCAATGAGCAGTTCTTC
CDR3: CASSPRQGDPNEQFF
J: TRBJ2-1
length: 15
V: TRBV18
D: TRBD1
size: NA

DNA: TGTGCCAGTACTACCCCAGGGGTTTACAATCAGCCCCAGCATTTT
CDR3: CASTTPGVYNQPQHF
J: TRBJ1-5
length: 15
V: TRBV19
D: NA
size: NA

DNA: TGCGCCAGCAGCTCACTAGCGGGAGGGAACACCGGGGAGCTGTTTTTT
CDR3: CASSSLAGGNTGELFF
J: TRBJ2-2
length: 16
V: TRBV5-1
D: TRBD2
size: NA

DNA: TGTGCCAGTAGTAAACATCGTCGTCGGGACTCCTACGAGCAGTACTTC
CDR3: CASSKHRRRDSYEQYF
J: TRBJ2-7
length: 16
V: TRBV19
D: NA
size: NA

DNA: TGTGCCAGCAGGTCCGGACTAGCGGGAGAGACCCAGTACTTC
CDR3: CASRSGLAGETQYF
J: TRBJ2-5
length: 14
V: TRBV6-6
D: TRBD2
size: NA

DNA: TGCGCCAGCCGCATGGGGCTTCAAGAGACCCAGTACTTC
CDR3: CASRMGLQETQYF
J: TRBJ2-5
length: 13
V: TRBV5-1
D: NA
size: NA

DNA: TGTGCCAGCAGCCCGGCGGATGAAAAACTGTTTTTT
CDR3: CASSPADEKLFF
J: TRBJ1-4
length: 12
V: TRBV6-2/TRBV6-3
D: NA
size: NA

DNA: TGTGCCAGCAGCCAAGTTCCAGCGGGAGGGCAAGAGACCCAGTACTTC
CDR3: CASSQVPAGGQETQYF
J: TRBJ2-5
length: 16
V: TRBV14
D: TRBD2
size: NA

DNA: TGTGCCAGCAGTTCAGGGGTGAACACTGAAGCTTTCTTT
CDR3: CASSSGVNTEAFF
J: TRBJ1-1
length: 13
V: TRBV27
D: NA
size: NA

DNA: TGTGCCAGCAGCGTAGCGGAAGCTAGCGGGATAAGCACAGATACGCAGTATTTT
CDR3: CASSVAEASGISTDTQYF
J: TRBJ2-3
length: 18
V: TRBV9
D: TRBD2
size: once

DNA: TGTGCCAGCAGCCAAGACAGGGACAATGAGCAGTTCTTC
CDR3: CASSQDRDNEQFF
J: TRBJ2-1
length: 13
V: TRBV7-8
D: TRBD1
size: once

DNA: TGTGCCAGCAGCCAAGCGGAAAGGTCGGACAGGGCGGACCAGCCCCAGCATTTT
CDR3: CASSQAERSDRADQPQHF
J: TRBJ1-5
length: 18
V: TRBV4-2
D: TRBD1
size: NA

DNA: TGTGCCAGCAGTTTAGGGCCCCCAGAGACCCAGTACTTC
CDR3: CASSLGPPETQYF
J: TRBJ2-5
length: 13
V: TRBV12-3/TRBV12-4
D: NA
size: NA

DNA: TGTGCCAGCTCACCAAACACAGCATCTAACTATGGCTACACCTTC
CDR3: CASSPNTASNYGYTF
J: TRBJ1-2
length: 15
V: TRBV18
D: NA
size: once

DNA: TGCAGCGTAACTCCCGTCCGGACTAGCGGCTACGAGCAGTACTTC
CDR3: CSVTPVRTSGYEQYF
J: TRBJ2-7
length: 15
V: TRBV29-1
D: TRBD2
size: once

DNA: TGTGCCAGCTCACAACAGCGGGGTAGCACAGATACGCAGTATTTT
CDR3: CASSQQRGSTDTQYF
J: TRBJ2-3
length: 15
V: TRBV18
D: TRBD2
size: once

DNA: TGTGCCAGCAGTTTGGGGGGGGCACCGGCAGATACGCAGTATTTT
CDR3: CASSLGGAPADTQYF
J: TRBJ2-3
length: 15
V: TRBV28
D: NA
size: NA

DNA: TGCAGCGGCCAGGGACAGAACACCGGGGAGCTGTTTTTT
CDR3: CSGQGQNTGELFF
J: TRBJ2-2
length: 13
V: TRBV29-1
D: NA
size: NA

DNA: TGTGCCAGCAGTTACCAGGACACTGAAAAACTGTTTTTT
CDR3: CASSYQDTEKLFF
J: TRBJ1-4
length: 13
V: TRBV6-5
D: NA
size: NA

DNA: TGTGCCAGTAGTACAGCGACAGGGACAAATGAAAAACTGTTTTTT
CDR3: CASSTATGTNEKLFF
J: TRBJ1-4
length: 15
V: TRBV19
D: TRBD1
size: NA

DNA: TGTGCCAGCAGCCAAGATTCCGGGACTAACAATGAGCAGTTCTTC
CDR3: CASSQDSGTNNEQFF
J: TRBJ2-1
length: 15
V: TRBV3-1/TRBV3-2
D: TRBD2
size: NA

DNA: TGCAGTGCTAGTGAGATGCAGGGGGCTGGGACCCAGTACTTC
CDR3: CSASEMQGAGTQYF
J: TRBJ2-5
length: 14
V: TRBV20-1
D: TRBD1
size: NA

DNA: TGTGCCAGCAGCTTTGGTAGAGGCACAGATACGCAGTATTTT
CDR3: CASSFGRGTDTQYF
J: TRBJ2-3
length: 14
V: TRBV7-2
D: NA
size: NA

DNA: TGTGCCAGCATTTACCCGACAGGGGCCGGGGGTGAAAAACTGTTTTTT
CDR3: CASIYPTGAGGEKLFF
J: TRBJ1-4
length: 16
V: TRBV2
D: TRBD1
size: NA

DNA: TGCGCCAGCAGCGTAGGTATCGGTGGGGCTCCTGAAGCTTTCTTT
CDR3: CASSVGIGGAPEAFF
J: TRBJ1-1
length: 15
V: TRBV5-1
D: NA
size: NA

DNA: TGTGCCAGCAGCAGAACCGGGACAGGGCATACCGGGGAGCTGTTTTTT
CDR3: CASSRTGTGHTGELFF
J: TRBJ2-2
length: 16
V: TRBV3-1/TRBV3-2
D: TRBD1
size: NA

DNA: TGTGCCAGCAACCCACCCCCCCGGACAGGAAATCGAGCGAATGAGCAGTTCTTC
CDR3: CASNPPPRTGNRANEQFF
J: TRBJ2-1
length: 18
V: TRBV5-6
D: TRBD1
size: NA

DNA: TGTGCCAGCAGCTTAGCAGGCGGGGTAAGCTCCTACAATGAGCAGTTCTTC
CDR3: CASSLAGGVSSYNEQFF
J: TRBJ2-1
length: 17
V: TRBV7-7
D: NA
size: NA

DNA: TGTGCCAGCAGCCAGGGGACAGCCTACGAGCAGTACTTC
CDR3: CASSQGTAYEQYF
J: TRBJ2-7
length: 13
V: TRBV7-9
D: TRBD1
size: NA

DNA: TGCGCCAGCAGCCTAGGACTAGCGGTAGAAGAGACCCAGTACTTC
CDR3: CASSLGLAVEETQYF
J: TRBJ2-5
length: 15
V: TRBV5-1
D: TRBD2
size: NA

DNA: TGTGCCAGCAGTGAAGTGTCGAGGGTAGCGGGGCAGTATTTT
CDR3: CASSEVSRVAGQYF
J: TRBJ2-3
length: 14
V: TRBV2
D: TRBD2
size: NA

DNA: TGTGCCAGCAGTGAACGGCCGGGAGGGTCCTACAATGAGCAGTTCTTC
CDR3: CASSERPGGSYNEQFF
J: TRBJ2-1
length: 16
V: TRBV6-1
D: TRBD2
size: NA

DNA: TGTGCCAGCAGTTTACTTTCCGGGGCCTACGAGCAGTACTTC
CDR3: CASSLLSGAYEQYF
J: TRBJ2-7
length: 14
V: TRBV28
D: NA
size: NA

DNA: TGCGCCAGCAGCCAAGATATCAAGGGGATACGGGAGCAGTACTTC
CDR3: CASSQDIKGIREQYF
J: TRBJ2-7
length: 15
V: TRBV4-1
D: NA
size: many

DNA: TGTGCCAGCAGCTTCGGGGCTAGCGGGAGTTCGGATGAGCAGTTCTTC
CDR3: CASSFGASGSSDEQFF
J: TRBJ2-1
length: 16
V: TRBV7-8
D: TRBD2
size: NA

DNA: TGTGCCAGCAGCGGGAATTCCGGGGCAGATACGCAGTATTTT
CDR3: CASSGNSGADTQYF
J: TRBJ2-3
length: 14
V: TRBV2
D: NA
size: NA

DNA: TGTGCCTGGAGTTTCTTGAGTGGCTACACCTTC
CDR3: CAWSFLSGYTF
J: TRBJ1-2
length: 11
V: TRBV30
D: NA
size: few

DNA: TGTGCCAGCAGCTTGGTTCTAGCGGGAGTATCGGCCGGGGAGCTGTTTTTT
CDR3: CASSLVLAGVSAGELFF
J: TRBJ2-2
length: 17
V: TRBV5-4
D: TRBD2
size: NA

DNA: TGTGCCAGCAGTCGAGCCGGACTAGCGGGAGACAATGAGCAGTTCTTC
CDR3: CASSRAGLAGDNEQFF
J: TRBJ2-1
length: 16
V: TRBV28
D: TRBD2
size: NA

DNA: TGTGCCTGGAGCGCAGTAGCCAACGTCCTGACTTTC
CDR3: CAWSAVANVLTF
J: TRBJ2-6
length: 12
V: TRBV30
D: NA
size: NA

DNA: TGTGCCAGCAGAGATCAGGGGCAAAACGAGCAGTACTTC
CDR3: CASRDQGQNEQYF
J: TRBJ2-7
length: 13
V: TRBV12-3/TRBV12-4
D: NA
size: NA

DNA: TGTGCCACCAGTGGTCAGGGTTACGAGCAGTACTTC
CDR3: CATSGQGYEQYF
J: TRBJ2-7
length: 12
V: TRBV24-1
D: NA
size: NA

DNA: TGCAGTGCTAGTCTAGCGGGAGTGTGGTACAATGAGCAGTTCTTC
CDR3: CSASLAGVWYNEQFF
J: TRBJ2-1
length: 15
V: TRBV20-1
D: TRBD2
size: NA

DNA: TGTGCCAGCAGTGAGCAGGGACAGTCCCCCCTCGAGCAGTACTTC
CDR3: CASSEQGQSPLEQYF
J: TRBJ2-7
length: 15
V: TRBV6-1
D: TRBD1
size: few

DNA: TGTGCCAGCTCCCCGGCGGGGTCGGACTATGGCTACACCTTC
CDR3: CASSPAGSDYGYTF
J: TRBJ1-2
length: 14
V: TRBV18
D: NA
size: once

DNA: TGCGCCAGCAGCCAAGAAAGAAGCGGGAGGGCGTACTCCTACGAGCAGTACTTC
CDR3: CASSQERSGRAYSYEQYF
J: TRBJ2-7
length: 18
V: TRBV4-1
D: TRBD2
size: NA

DNA: TGTGCCAGCAGTTTGGGCAGGGGATATGGCTACACCTTC
CDR3: CASSLGRGYGYTF
J: TRBJ1-2
length: 13
V: TRBV28
D: NA
size: few

DNA: TGTGCCAGTCAGTCCAGGGAATTCAATCAGCCCCAGCATTTT
CDR3: CASQSREFNQPQHF
J: TRBJ1-5
length: 14
V: TRBV19
D: NA
size: NA

DNA: TGTGCCAGCAGCCAGAGACTAGGGTATGAGGGTGAAGCTTTCTTT
CDR3: CASSQRLGYEGEAFF
J: TRBJ1-1
length: 15
V: TRBV5-4
D: NA
size: NA

DNA: TGTGCCAGCAGTGTTCAGGGGACAGGCTCCTACGAGCAGTACTTC
CDR3: CASSVQGTGSYEQYF
J: TRBJ2-7
length: 15
V: TRBV6-4
D: TRBD1
size: NA

DNA: TGTGCCAGCTCACCTTGGACAGGAGACGCTGCAAACTATGGCTACACCTTC
CDR3: CASSPWTGDAANYGYTF
J: TRBJ1-2
length: 17
V: TRBV18
D: TRBD1
size: NA

DNA: TGTGCCAGCACCTCGGGGACTAGGGGGCTTATCGATGAGCAGTTCTTC
CDR3: CASTSGTRGLIDEQFF
J: TRBJ2-1
length: 16
V: TRBV6-6
D: NA
size: NA